Described below is a single T cell receptor beta chain sequence and its context. What it recognizes is unknown. This sample was taken from a study of cytomegalovirus exposure and HLA in healthy donors. General study results and limits: 87-base-pair reads could not separate some V segments, including TRBV6-2 and TRBV6-3.

The donors, nominally healthy at sampling, likely had unrecorded immune exposures. The PCR made use of 60 Vbeta and 13 Jbeta primers. Clones were read by immunoSEQ multiplex PCR, and TCRdb kept only the in-frame ones, dropping some. The table shows under 120,000 clones, with 65% to 75% occurring only once. V trimming: 5 bases; J trimming: 4 bases; junction bases outside the gene matches: 11. The CDR3 consists of 16 residues. CDR1 SEHNR and CDR2 FQNEAQ come from the germline V gene (reference sequence). Source material: PBMCs. The V and J genes are TRBV7-9 and TRBJ1-1, with TRBD1 matching over 9 bases. This TCR was recovered from a man aged 35 to 55 in good health and CMV-seropositive. The CDR3 loop is CASSPGNRGQGTEAFF. CDR3 DNA: TGTGCCAGCAGCCCAGGTAACAGGGGGCAGGGCACTGAAGCTTTCTTT.